This T cell receptor beta chain was recovered during a study of molecular identifiers for immune sequencing clone quantification. The wider study: Naive CD8 cell RNA, from roughly 20,000 or 100,000 cells, was split five ways in replicates, with four sequenced.

Study results and caveats: Spike-in Jurkat TCR RNA from a single cell reportedly registered among about 1 million naive cells.

TCRdb passed the PCR reads through MiXCR, listing each CDR3 protein once. The sample has about 10,000 distinct CDR3 sequences; roughly 18% are singletons. V dropped 6 bases and J dropped 4 bases, with 15 bases sitting between them. This CDR3 is built from 14 residues. Germline-derived CDR1 and CDR2 are LNHDA and SQIVND (reference sequence). This clonotype is medium-sized (0.01 to 0.1%). Its antigen is still unknown. The rearrangement joins TRBV19 to TRBJ2-5; D perhaps matches TRBD2 (6 bases). Input material: naive CD8+ T cells from blood, with Jurkat cell RNA spiked in. Subset: FACS-sorted CD8+CD4-CCR7+CD45RA+ naive T cells. This clonotype was obtained from a human donor in good health. Some libraries in this study had Jurkat cell RNA spiked in. CDR3 residues: CASSWTNNIETQYF. Here the CDR3 DNA reads TGTGCCAGTAGCTGGACTAACAACATAGAGACCCAGTACTTC. The full variable domain, rest sourced from reference TRBV19 and TRBJ2-5, is DGGITQSPKYLFRKEGQNVTLSCEQNLNHDAMYWYRQDPGQGLRLIYYSQIVNDFQKGDIAEGYSVSREKKESFPLTVTSAQKNPTAFYLCASSWTNNIETQYFGPGTRLLVL.